A single sample is the source of the 22 T cell receptor beta chains below, sequenced in a study of metastatic and nonmetastatic thyroid tumors (TCRdb year 2020). Libraries came from PCR. TCRdb shows the sequencer as Illumina HiSeq 4000. The public reads were quality trimmed at Q25 with fastp and then assembled into clones with MiXCR by TCRdb, keeping productive beta chains. The sample data list around 25,000 clones, and 15% of these were observed just once. The top ten hold approximately 3.3% of the sample. No patient had received any treatment before thyroid surgery. The sample was blood. These receptors all stem from a female donor with papillary thyroid cancer or a benign thyroid nodule (not recorded which). Some clones in this sample may be carry-over from other donors' samples.

The V call is TRBV30, the J call TRBJ2-1; 9 bases align to TRBD1. CDR1 and CDR2 from the germline V gene are GTSNPN and SVGIG (reference sequence). J was trimmed by 7 bases and V by 5 bases; bases with no gene match: 3. This CDR3 has 12 amino acids. DNA for the CDR3: TGTGCCTGGGACAGGGGGACAAATGAGCAGTTCTTC. It encodes CAWDRGTNEQFF.

Within the sample, this clone is medium-sized. This chain uses TRBV4-1 with TRBJ2-7; 7 positions match TRBD2. V trimming: 7 bases; J trimming: 6 bases; junction bases outside the gene matches: 9. Germline values: CDR1 MGHRA, CDR2 YSYEKL. The CDR3 covers 13 residues. CDR3 protein: CASTSGLNTEQYF. The CDR3 coding sequence is TGCGCCAGCACGTCGGGACTAAACACCGAGCAGTACTTC.

This clone has ten or more counts. The rearrangement joins TRBV6-1 to TRBJ2-3; 11 bases map to TRBD2. The CDR3 consists of 17 residues. Germline CDR1 and CDR2: MNHNS and SASEGT. V was pared by 3 bases and J by 6 bases, with 11 bases of the junction left unmatched. The CDR3 nucleotides are TGTGCCAGCAGTGAGGGACTAGCGGATCCCTTCGTCGATACGCAGTATTTT. Its protein product is CASSEGLADPFVDTQYF.

Remarks on this clone: The junction does not match germline at one end; this may be a read error. This chain links TRBV11-2 with TRBJ1-2, with D perhaps matching TRBD1 (5 bases). Germline V gene lookup returns CDR1 SGHAT and CDR2 FQNNGV. The CDR3 is made up of 13 amino acids. CDR3 bases: TGCGCCAGCAGCCTTGGGGGGGGGTCTGGCTACACCTTC. Translating gives CASSLGGGSGYTF.

The rearrangement joins TRBV27 to TRBJ2-7; D gene unclear. This CDR3 comprises 14 residues. V lost 2 bases to trimming and J lost 4 bases, with 12 bases between them. Germline assignment: CDR1 MNHEY and CDR2 SMNVEV (reference sequence). The CDR3 sequence is CASSLQWPPYEQYF. CDR3 nucleotides: TGTGCCAGCAGTTTACAGTGGCCCCCTTACGAGCAGTACTTC.

This clone was detected ten times or more. The chain recombines TRBV6-2 or TRBV6-3 with TRBJ1-3; unclear D gene. The CDR3 is 14 amino acids. V was clipped by 2 bases and J by 2 bases, with 7 bases between them. The germline CDR1 and CDR2 sequences are MNHEY and SVGEGT. CDR3 in DNA: TGTGCCAGCAGTTACGGCGGCCCTGGAAACACCATATATTTT. This codes for CASSYGGPGNTIYF.

This clone showed up many times. The chain links TRBV20-1 to TRBJ2-1; D remains ambiguous. Germline V CDR1 and CDR2: DFQATT, SNEGSKA (reference sequence). The CDR3 consists of 13 residues. Trimming cost V 3 bases and J 3 bases, with 9 bases left between them. For the CDR3, the DNA is TGCAGTGCTAGGTGGTCGGGCTACAATGAGCAGTTCTTC. It specifies CSARWSGYNEQFF.

This clone showed up many times. The chain joins TRBV5-8 to TRBJ2-2; TRBD2 is a possible D gene (6 bases). Germline CDR1 SGHTS, CDR2 YDEGEE. V was cut by 0 bases and J by 4 bases, with 10 bases left in between. The CDR3 sequence is 15 residues long. DNA for the CDR3: TGTGCCAGCAGCTTGGGGGGGGAGATCACCGGGGAGCTGTTTTTT. Translated: CASSLGGEITGELFF.

This chain connects TRBV9 to TRBJ1-2; a weak D match, TRBD1 (5 bases). Germline loops: CDR1 SGDLS, CDR2 YYNGEE. V gave up 0 bases and J gave up 4 bases, with 13 bases separating them. The CDR3 length is 15 residues. The CDR3 coding sequence is TGTGCCAGCAGCGTAGAAACAGGACGACTCTATGGCTACACCTTC. As protein: CASSVETGRLYGYTF.

This clone has a count of ten or more. The genes are TRBV5-5 and TRBJ1-1; no clear D gene. Looked up from germline, CDR1 is SGHKS and CDR2 is YYEKEE (reference sequence). V lost 5 bases and J lost 0, with 11 bases in between. The CDR3 has 14 residues. The CDR3 loop is CASSFGTVNTEAFF. The CDR3 DNA is TGTGCCAGCAGTTTCGGTACGGTGAACACTGAAGCTTTCTTT. Supplemented by reference TRBV5-5 and TRBJ1-1, the full variable domain reads DAGVTQSPTHLIKTRGQQVTLRCSPISGHKSVSWYQQVLGQGPQFIFQYYEKEERGRGNFPDRFSARQFPNYSSELNVNALLLGDSALYLCASSFGTVNTEAFFGQGTRLTVV.

This clone was counted many times. Other nucleotide sequences in the sample specify the same CDR3. The rearrangement links TRBV18 to TRBJ1-2; TRBD1 matches 8 bases. This CDR3 region has 13 residues. V lost 5 bases, J lost 5 bases, and 4 bases stayed unmatched. Germline assignment: CDR1 KGHSH and CDR2 LQKENI. This chain's CDR3 is CASSGDRIYGYTF. CDR3 sequence (DNA): TGTGCCAGCTCAGGGGACAGGATATATGGCTACACCTTC.

The sample holds many counts of this clone. Other nucleotide sequences from this sample produce the same CDR3. V and J are TRBV28 and TRBJ2-3; no reliable D call. The CDR3 covers 12 residues. Germline V lookup: CDR1 MDHEN, CDR2 SYDVKM. With 4 bases removed from V and 3 bases from J, the gap between germline ends came to 5 bases. In nucleotides, the CDR3 is TGTGCCAGCAGTTCCGGGACAGATACGCAGTATTTT. This sequence encodes CASSSGTDTQYF. Variable domain in full (rest from reference TRBV28 and TRBJ2-3): DVKVTQSSRYLVKRTGEKVFLECVQDMDHENMFWYRQDPGLGLRLIYFSYDVKMKEKGDIPEGYSVSREKKERFSLILESASTNQTSMYLCASSSGTDTQYFGPGTRLTVL.

The V and J genes are TRBV20-1 and TRBJ1-1; weak D call: TRBD1 (6 bases). The CDR3 loop spans 12 amino acids. The germline V and J ends were trimmed by 6 bases and 4 bases, with 12 bases remaining between them. Germline assignment: CDR1 DFQATT and CDR2 SNEGSKA (reference sequence). In nucleotides, the CDR3 is TGCAGTGCCCCTGCAGGGGTCACTGAAGCTTTCTTT. Its protein product is CSAPAGVTEAFF.

By share of the sample, this clone is medium-sized. The J gene is TRBJ1-2, the V gene TRBV7-2, with 10 bases aligning to TRBD1. CDR1 and CDR2 from the germline V gene are SGHTA and FQGNSA. There are 15 residues in the CDR3. The trim removed 5 bases at V and 4 bases at J, leaving 7 bases unmatched. The CDR3 DNA reads TGTGCCAGCAGCCCGGCCGGGACAGGGGTCTATGGCTACACCTTC. This translates into CASSPAGTGVYGYTF.

The chain links TRBV28 to TRBJ2-3, with 8 bases aligning to TRBD2. Germline assignment: CDR1 MDHEN and CDR2 SYDVKM. The CDR3 loop spans 16 amino acids. J lost 0 bases, V lost 10 bases, and 12 bases had no gene match. Written as DNA, the CDR3 is TGTGCCAACTTCTCGCGGGGGGTCTTGAGCACAGATACGCAGTATTTT. It encodes CANFSRGVLSTDTQYF.

This clone was detected ten times or more. An end of the junction differs from the germline gene, which may be a read error. This chain uses TRBV2 with TRBJ2-2; TRBD2 matches at 11 bases. CDR3 length equals 15 residues. Germline V gives CDR1 SNHLY, CDR2 FYNNEI. The CDR3 here is CASSTSGRRTGEPFF. In DNA, the CDR3 is TGTGCCAGCAGTACTAGCGGGAGAAGGACCGGGGAGCCGTTTTTT.

At least ten counts were recorded for this clone. The chain carries TRBV6-2 or TRBV6-3 and TRBJ2-3, with TRBD2 matching 9 bases. CDR1 is MNHEY and CDR2 is SVGEGT in the germline V gene. V trimming: 3 bases; J trimming: 4 bases; junction bases outside the gene matches: 11. The CDR3 runs to 17 residues. The CDR3 nucleotides read TGTGCCAGCAGTTATCCATTAGCGGGAGCAGGCGCAGATACGCAGTATTTT. Translating gives CASSYPLAGAGADTQYF.

The CDR3 sequence: CASSQGLAGGYEQYF. In nucleotides, the CDR3 is TGCGCCAGCAGCCAAGGGCTAGCGGGAGGTTACGAGCAGTACTTC. The chain links TRBV4-3 to TRBJ2-7; 11 positions agree with TRBD2. V gave up 1 base and J gave up 4 bases; unmatched junction bases: 3. The CDR3 consists of 15 residues. Germline CDR1 reads LGHNA; CDR2 reads YSLEER.

The genes are TRBV4-1 and TRBJ2-7; the match to TRBD1 covers 9 bases. Trimming at V came to 4 bases and at J to 8 bases, leaving 9 bases not matched to a gene. The germline CDR1 and CDR2 sequences are MGHRA and YSYEKL. The CDR3 spans 14 residues. The CDR3, as DNA: TGCGCCAGCAGCCTCACTTCCGGGACAGGGAAGCAGTACTTC. This codes for CASSLTSGTGKQYF.

The sample holds many counts of this clone. This sequence joins TRBV6-7 and TRBJ1-2; 8 bases agree with TRBD1. TRBV6-7 is an ORF, and what it does is uncertain. Trimming took 5 bases from V and 8 from J; bases not matched to a gene: 7. The CDR3 loop spans 13 amino acids. The CDR3 DNA sequence: TGTGCCAGCAGTCTTCCAGGGGGCATAGGCTACACCTTC. Protein: CASSLPGGIGYTF.

Many counts were recorded for this clone. The CDR3 region is CASSPNLGTYYGYTF. The CDR3 region has the DNA TGTGCCAGCAGTCCAAACCTCGGGACATACTATGGCTACACCTTC. This chain uses TRBV27 with TRBJ1-2; D may be TRBD1 (6 bases). Germline CDR1 reads MNHEY; CDR2 reads SMNVEV (reference sequence). The CDR3 is made up of 15 amino acids. Trimming cost V 5 bases and J 3 bases, with 16 bases left between them.

This clone was observed a handful of times. The rearrangement joins TRBV10-3 to TRBJ1-5; 7 nucleotides match TRBD1. The V segment lost 0 bases and the J segment 6 bases; nucleotides outside the gene matches: 5. Germline CDR1 ENHRY, CDR2 SYGVKD. The CDR3 has 15 residues. This CDR3 reads CAISESCPGGQPQHF. The CDR3 coding sequence is TGTGCCATCAGTGAGTCCTGTCCAGGGGGTCAGCCCCAGCATTTT.